This T cell receptor beta chain was identified in a study of technical replicates of blood from a handful of donors. Some clones are missing from TCRdb's copy, which holds only in-frame ones; the method was immunoSEQ multiplex PCR. The data show approximately 68,000 clones, around 97% seen once. The length of the CDR3 is 15 residues. Germline V gene lookup returns CDR1 SGHTS and CDR2 YDEGEE. The ends lost 4 bases at V and 7 bases at J; junction bases unmatched: 11. Specimen: T cells isolated from PBMCs. The V call is TRBV5-8, the J call TRBJ2-1; 7 bases agree with TRBD2. The sequence was obtained from a human donor in good health. The CDR3 coding sequence is TGTGCCAGCAGCATAGCGGGCCCCTATGGAAATGAGCAGTTCTTC. Protein: CASSIAGPYGNEQFF.